This T cell receptor beta chain was identified during a study of blood T cell repertoires in COVID-19. Study-wide context: Collection of acute and convalescent COVID-19 samples took place in the United States, Italy and Spain.

The CDR3 is 15 residues long. From germline, CDR1 is SEHNR and CDR2 FQNEAQ (reference sequence). Unmatched junction bases numbered 12, after V lost 5 bases and J lost 8 bases. As originally analysed: Amplification of reference gene primers provided the estimated nucleated cell counts. Some clones are missing from TCRdb's copy, which holds only in-frame ones; the method was immunoSEQ multiplex PCR. That table is the source of V, J and clone size, and D and trimming were worked out from the DNA. Here the sample spans roughly 300,000 clones, 87% being singletons. The J gene is TRBJ1-2, the V gene TRBV7-9; 9 nucleotides line up with TRBD1. This TCR came from a woman in her 30s who had recovered from COVID-19. The material sequenced was PBMCs or T cells enriched from blood (not recorded which). Here the CDR3 reads CASSTRPGTGLGYTF. The DNA for the CDR3 is TGTGCCAGCAGCACACGTCCCGGGACAGGGTTGGGCTACACCTTC.